This TCR beta chain was identified in a study of OX40 agonist ivuxolimab in advanced cancers. Some clones are missing from TCRdb's copy, which holds only in-frame ones; the method was immunoSEQ multiplex PCR. The table has 75,000 to 80,000 clones, about nine tenths seen once. The germline V gene has CDR1 SGHRS and CDR2 YFSETQ. V was cut by 3 bases and J by 2 bases, with 16 bases left in between. CDR3 length: 16 amino acids. Sample: CD4+ or CD8+ T cells sorted from blood, taken in a trial of the OX40 agonist ivuxolimab. The receptor's source is an adult with an advanced solid tumor such as melanoma, head and neck, liver or kidney cancer. The chain uses TRBV5-1 and TRBJ2-3, with TRBD1 as a possible D gene (6 bases). CDR3 coding DNA: TGCGCCAGCAGCTGGGGACATGGAGGTCCCACAGATACGCAGTATTTT. Translated, it gives CASSWGHGGPTDTQYF.